The 12 T cell receptor beta chains below all came from one sample that was sequenced in a study of T cell repertoires in cytomegalovirus infection. TCRdb called the reads again in MiXCR, with one record for every CDR3 protein. Of about 570,000 distinct CDR3 sequences listed, roughly 43% are singletons. Their target antigens are unknown. The sample consisted of cultured PBMCs, taken from culture after CMV antigen stimulation. These receptors came from a human donor in good health (CMV status not recorded). Some clones in this sample may be carry-over from other donors' samples.

This chain connects TRBV14 to TRBJ2-3, with D uncertain. CDR1 is SGHDN, CDR2 FVKESK, per germline. The CDR3 covers 14 residues. Trimming took off 1 base at V and 4 bases at J, with 9 bases between the two ends. In DNA form, the CDR3 reads TGTGCCAGCAGCCAAGTCGCTGGTGCAGATACGCAGTATTTT. Encoded protein: CASSQVAGADTQYF.

This clonotype appeared a single time. Since a much larger clone is just one base distant, this may be a read error. The chain links TRBV7-2 to TRBJ2-5; D is uncertain. The CDR3 has 12 amino acids. The ends were cut back, 5 bases at V and 4 bases at J, with 8 bases in the middle. Per the germline V gene, CDR1 is SGHTA and CDR2 is FQGNSA. The CDR3 DNA reads TGTGCCAGCAGCCCTTTAATAGAGACCCAGTACTTC. Residues: CASSPLIETQYF.

This clonotype was found many times. V gene TRBV7-2 combines with J gene TRBJ2-7; no firm D call. V was cut by 3 bases and J by 4 bases, with 13 bases left in between. The germline V gene has CDR1 SGHTA and CDR2 FQGNSA. The CDR3 runs to 14 residues. CDR3 amino acids: CASSFFSDGYEQYF. The CDR3 DNA is TGTGCCAGCAGCTTCTTCAGCGACGGGTACGAGCAGTACTTC.

V gene TRBV4-1 combines with J gene TRBJ2-2, with D possibly TRBD2 on 5 matching bases. Germline V gene data show CDR1 as MGHRA and CDR2 as YSYEKL. This CDR3 is 14 amino acids long. The V gene lost 2 bases and the J gene lost 5 bases, with 9 bases spanning the gap. Here the CDR3 DNA reads TGCGCCAGCAGCCAAATAGCGACGACCGGGGAGCTGTTTTTT. Its translation: CASSQIATTGELFF.

V usage is TRBV12-3 or TRBV12-4 and J usage is TRBJ2-7; no reliable D call. Trimming left V 6 bases short and J 0 bases short, with 24 bases between. This CDR3 region has 18 residues. Written as DNA, the CDR3 is TGTGCCAGCAGCGATAAGAAATCCGGATCAAAGAGCTCCTACGAGCAGTACTTC. Its protein is CASSDKKSGSKSSYEQYF.

Notes on this clonotype: Germline is not matched at one junction end, which may reflect a read error. V is TRBV5-3 and J is TRBJ2-6, with 9 bases aligning to TRBD1. TRBV5-3 belongs to the ORF category, with a function that is uncertain. This CDR3 has 17 residues. As DNA, the CDR3 is TGTGCCAGCAGCTTGGACAGGGGTCTCTCTGGGGCCAACGTCCTGACTTTC. Translated: CASSLDRGLSGANVLTF.

This clonotype has only a few counts. The chain has TRBV11-1 and TRBJ1-1, with D uncertain. V lost 5 bases, J lost 3 bases, and 19 bases lay in between. Per germline, CDR1 SGHAT and CDR2 FQDESV (reference sequence). The CDR3 is 16 residues long. The CDR3 here is CASSLLPTGAYTEAFF. The CDR3 coding sequence is TGTGCCAGCAGCCTCCTTCCGACGGGCGCGTACACTGAAGCTTTCTTT.

V usage is TRBV4-2 and J usage is TRBJ2-7; D is ambiguous. V was cut by 0 bases and J by 5 bases, with 11 bases left in between. This CDR3 contains 14 residues. Germline V lookup: CDR1 LGHNA, CDR2 YNFKEQ. DNA for the CDR3: TGTGCCAGCAGCCAAGATAGGCGATCCGACGAGCAGTACTTC. Amino acid sequence: CASSQDRRSDEQYF.

As DNA, the CDR3 is TGTGCCAGCAGTGGAGAGGGGAGCAATCAGCCCCAGCATTTT. It translates to CASSGEGSNQPQHF. V is TRBV2 and J is TRBJ1-5; D perhaps matches TRBD1 (5 bases). The V and J ends lost 4 bases and 1 base respectively, with 8 bases between them. Germline CDR1 reads SNHLY; CDR2 reads FYNNEI. The CDR3 is made up of 14 amino acids.

The chain has TRBV7-6 and TRBJ2-7, with D maybe TRBD2 (5 bases). Germline V gives CDR1 SGHVS, CDR2 FNYEAQ. V lost 6 bases and J lost 3, with 9 bases in between. The length of the CDR3 is 12 residues. The CDR3 region has the DNA TGTGCCAGCAGTCGTGACTACTACGAGCAGTACTTC. As protein: CASSRDYYEQYF.

The sample holds a few counts of this clonotype. The chain links TRBV7-2 to TRBJ1-1; 9 positions agree with TRBD1. From germline, CDR1 is SGHTA and CDR2 FQGNSA. The CDR3 consists of 13 residues. Trimming cost V 4 bases and J 8 bases; bases outside gene matches: 5. This chain's CDR3 is CASSSRQGGEAFF. CDR3 nucleotide sequence: TGTGCCAGCAGCTCCCGACAGGGGGGAGAAGCTTTCTTT.

This clonotype appeared a few times. V usage is TRBV20-1 and J usage is TRBJ2-3, with D hard to call. CDR1 and CDR2 (germline): DFQATT, SNEGSKA (reference sequence). The CDR3 spans 14 residues. V was cut by 0 bases and J by 2 bases, with 9 bases left in between. The CDR3 reads CSARDRAYTDTQYF. In DNA form, the CDR3 reads TGCAGTGCTAGAGATCGGGCGTACACAGATACGCAGTATTTT.